What follows are 12 T cell receptor beta chains derived from one specimen sequenced in a study of T cell repertoires in cytomegalovirus infection. TCRdb reanalysed the reads using MiXCR and keeps one entry per CDR3 protein. The table includes fewer than 700,000 distinct CDR3 sequences, 20% to 25% detected once. The sequencing sample was made of CD8+ T cells from PBMCs. These receptors were obtained from a human donor in good health (CMV status not recorded). Some clones in this sample may be carry-over from other donors' samples.

This clonotype was recorded many times. The chain carries TRBV28 and TRBJ2-1; D gene uncertain. Germline values: CDR1 MDHEN, CDR2 SYDVKM. Trimming pared 6 bases from V and 3 bases from J, leaving 9 bases between. The length of the CDR3 is 13 residues. This CDR3 reads CASSLGRYNEQFF. The CDR3 nucleotides read TGTGCCAGCAGCTTGGGCCGCTACAATGAGCAGTTCTTC. Filled out from reference TRBV28 and TRBJ2-1, the complete variable domain reads DVKVTQSSRYLVKRTGEKVFLECVQDMDHENMFWYRQDPGLGLRLIYFSYDVKMKEKGDIPEGYSVSREKKERFSLILESASTNQTSMYLCASSLGRYNEQFFGPGTRLTVL.

Ten or more counts support this clonotype. The V gene is TRBV7-8, the J gene TRBJ2-3; D may be TRBD1 (6 bases). Trimming stripped 0 bases from V and 4 bases from J, with 23 bases between. The V gene's germline CDR1 is SGHVS and CDR2 FQNEAQ. The CDR3 covers 19 residues. CDR3 loop: CASSLAASEGQGISDTQYF. CDR3 coding DNA: TGTGCCAGCAGCTTAGCGGCCTCAGAGGGGCAGGGGATTTCAGATACGCAGTATTTT.

The chain links TRBV3-1 to TRBJ1-5, with 10 bases matching TRBD1. The CDR3 extends over 16 amino acids. V lost 0 bases to trimming and J lost 5 bases; unmatched junction nucleotides: 4. In germline, CDR1 is LGHDT, CDR2 YNNKEL (reference sequence). In nucleotides, the CDR3 is TGTGCCAGCAGCCAAGACGGGACAGGGGTTTATCAGCCCCAGCATTTT. Translation: CASSQDGTGVYQPQHF.

This sequence joins TRBV5-6 and TRBJ1-5; 11 bases line up with TRBD1. With V trimmed by 4 bases and J by 3 bases, 6 bases remained unmatched. The germline CDR1 and CDR2 sequences are SGHDT and YYEEEE. This CDR3 has 16 residues. Written as DNA, the CDR3 is TGTGCCAGCAGCGGTCCGGGACAGGGGGACAATCAGCCCCAGCATTTT. This sequence encodes CASSGPGQGDNQPQHF.

The chain joins TRBV4-3 to TRBJ1-1, with 7 bases lining up with TRBD1. CDR3 length: 18 residues. Germline-derived CDR1 and CDR2 are LGHNA and YSLEER. Trimming removed 0 bases from V and 3 bases from J; junction bases left unmatched: 13. The chain's CDR3 is CASSQDTKGAVGDTEAFF. In DNA, the CDR3 is TGCGCCAGCAGCCAAGATACCAAGGGGGCGGTGGGAGACACTGAAGCTTTCTTT.

This chain links TRBV5-1 with TRBJ1-1; TRBD1 might be the D (6 bases). Germline V gives CDR1 SGHRS, CDR2 YFSETQ. The CDR3 extends over 15 amino acids. V lost 4 bases and J 0 bases, leaving 13 bases between the germline ends. The CDR3 nucleotides are TGCGCCAGCAGCAAATCCGGGACACTGAACACTGAAGCTTTCTTT. Amino acids: CASSKSGTLNTEAFF.

A few counts support this clonotype. The chain carries TRBV20-1 and TRBJ2-7; the D is unclear. V was pared by 3 bases and J by 0 bases, with 12 bases between. Germline V gene lookup returns CDR1 DFQATT and CDR2 SNEGSKA (reference sequence). The length of the CDR3 is 14 residues. DNA of the CDR3: TGCAGTGCTAGCCTCCCTGGTGTCTCCTACGAGCAGTACGTC. It codes for CSASLPGVSYEQYV.

This clonotype was seen a handful of times. The chain couples TRBV6-1 to TRBJ2-7; 7 bases fit TRBD1. The CDR3 loop spans 15 amino acids. Per the germline V gene, CDR1 is MNHNS and CDR2 is SASEGT. Germline trimming cut 6 bases from V and 1 base from J; bases unmatched to any gene: 9. The CDR3 bases are TGTGCCAGCAGCGGGGACAGTCTTACTTCCTACGAGCAGTACTTC. Its translation: CASSGDSLTSYEQYF.

This clonotype came up a few times. The chain is built from TRBV6-2 or TRBV6-3 and TRBJ2-1; 9 bases line up with TRBD2. The CDR3 has 18 residues. V lost 2 bases, J lost 7 bases, and 15 bases stayed unmatched. Germline V gene sequence: CDR1 MNHEY, CDR2 SVGEGT. The chain's CDR3 is CASSYPLGLAFNVNEQFF. CDR3 in DNA: TGTGCCAGCAGTTACCCCCTAGGACTAGCGTTTAATGTGAATGAGCAGTTCTTC.

In the case of this clonotype: One junction end does not reproduce the germline sequence, and a read error may be involved. The chain has TRBV29-1 and TRBJ2-3; 7 nucleotides agree with TRBD1. Germline assignment: CDR1 SQVTM and CDR2 ANQGSEA. This CDR3 contains 14 residues. CDR3: CSGRGGPVADTQYF. CDR3 nucleotides: TGCAGCGGCCGAGGGGGCCCGGTGGCAGATACACAGTATTTT.

J is TRBJ2-2 and V is TRBV28; no clear D. The CDR3 has 12 amino acids. The germline CDR1 and CDR2 sequences are MDHEN and SYDVKM. Between the trimmed V and J ends, which lost 8 bases and 1 base, there was a span of 5 bases. In DNA, the CDR3 is TGTGCCAGCGCTTGGAACACCGGGGAGCTGTTTTTT. This sequence encodes CASAWNTGELFF. Together with reference TRBV28 and TRBJ2-2, the CDR3 gives the full variable domain: DVKVTQSSRYLVKRTGEKVFLECVQDMDHENMFWYRQDPGLGLRLIYFSYDVKMKEKGDIPEGYSVSREKKERFSLILESASTNQTSMYLCASAWNTGELFFGEGSRLTVL.

In this sample, this clonotype turned up a few times. The chain recombines TRBV9 with TRBJ2-1; 9 positions agree with TRBD2. V dropped 2 bases and J dropped 3; count of bases not matched to a gene: 3. The CDR3 totals 15 residues. The germline CDR1 and CDR2 sequences are SGDLS and YYNGEE. The CDR3 region is CASSVGGGGYNEQFF. The CDR3 coding sequence is TGTGCCAGCAGCGTCGGCGGGGGGGGCTACAATGAGCAGTTCTTC.